Given below is one T cell receptor beta chain in context. Germline values: CDR1 LNHDA, CDR2 SQIVND (reference sequence). CDR3 length: 15 amino acids. V was pared by 6 bases and J by 2 bases, with 11 bases between. The data originate from a study of CD8+ T cells in alopecia areata. Following RNA extraction, reverse transcription yielded cDNA that acted as the sequencing template. Sequencing was performed with immunoSEQ multiplex PCR; in TCRdb, only in-frame clones are kept and a portion is missing. The data contain roughly 110,000 clones, approximately 51% of them singletons. Treatment indicated: oral pan-JAK inhibitor, 5-10 mg twice daily.

The V call is TRBV19, the J call TRBJ2-6; D call uncertain. Sequencing was performed on CD4+ T cells sorted from blood, taken at week 24, from a patient treated with tofacitinib. This clonotype originated in a human donor with alopecia areata. Written as DNA, the CDR3 is TGTGCCAGTAGACCAAACACCCCTGGGGCCAACGTCCTGACTTTC. Its translation is CASRPNTPGANVLTF.